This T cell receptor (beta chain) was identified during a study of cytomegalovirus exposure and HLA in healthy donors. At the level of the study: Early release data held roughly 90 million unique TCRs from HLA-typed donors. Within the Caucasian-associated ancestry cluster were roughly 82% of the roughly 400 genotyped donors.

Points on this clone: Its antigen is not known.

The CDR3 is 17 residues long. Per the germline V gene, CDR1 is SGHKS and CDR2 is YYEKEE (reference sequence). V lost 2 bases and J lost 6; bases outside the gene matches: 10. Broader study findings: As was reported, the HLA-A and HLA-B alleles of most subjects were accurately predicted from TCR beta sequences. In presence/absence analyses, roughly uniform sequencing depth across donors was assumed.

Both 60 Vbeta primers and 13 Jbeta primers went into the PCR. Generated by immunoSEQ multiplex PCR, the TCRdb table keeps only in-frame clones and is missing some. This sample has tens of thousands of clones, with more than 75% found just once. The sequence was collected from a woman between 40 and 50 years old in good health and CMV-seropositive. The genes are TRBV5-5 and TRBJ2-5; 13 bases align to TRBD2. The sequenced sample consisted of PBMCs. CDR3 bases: TGTGCCAGCAGCTTAGGACTAGCGGGAGCTCAGAGAAAGACCCAGTACTTC. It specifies CASSLGLAGAQRKTQYF.